This T cell receptor beta chain was recorded in a study of post-analysis software for immune sequencing data. The wider study: Patients with relapsing-remitting, secondary progressive and progressive-relapsing multiple sclerosis courses were all represented. Study conclusions and caveats: TRBV5-6, TRBV5-1 and TRBV20-1 were among roughly five TRBV segments more frequent in patients than controls.

CDR3 length equals 13 residues. CDR1 is DFQATT, CDR2 SNEGSKA, per germline (reference sequence). Trimming took 3 bases from V and 6 from J, leaving 12 bases between them. TCR beta libraries were prepared from cDNA with unique molecular identifiers. TCRdb reprocessed the PCR reads with MiXCR, giving one entry per CDR3 protein. The sample holds around 200,000 distinct CDR3 sequences; over 25% are singletons and the top ten take approximately 3.6%. The table lists this clonotype with many counts. Its antigen is not identified. The TCR was taken from a girl under 18 with multiple sclerosis. Specimen: blood. V is TRBV20-1 and J is TRBJ1-5; D is unresolved. As DNA, the CDR3 is TGCAGTGCTAGGGTCCTTGGTGGTCAGCCCCAGCATTTT. This translates into CSARVLGGQPQHF.